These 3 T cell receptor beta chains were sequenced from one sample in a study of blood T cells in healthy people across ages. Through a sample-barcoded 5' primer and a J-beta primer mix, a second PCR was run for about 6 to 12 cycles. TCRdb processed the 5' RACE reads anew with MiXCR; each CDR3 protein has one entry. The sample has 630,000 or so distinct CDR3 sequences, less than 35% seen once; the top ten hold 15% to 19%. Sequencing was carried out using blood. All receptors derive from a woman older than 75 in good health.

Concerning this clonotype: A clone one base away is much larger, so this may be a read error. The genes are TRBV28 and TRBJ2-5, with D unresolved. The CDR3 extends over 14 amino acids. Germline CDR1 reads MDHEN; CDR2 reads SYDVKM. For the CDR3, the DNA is TGTGCCAGCAGTGGCGAAGGGTTTGAAGAGACCCGGTACTTC. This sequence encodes CASSGEGFEETRYF.

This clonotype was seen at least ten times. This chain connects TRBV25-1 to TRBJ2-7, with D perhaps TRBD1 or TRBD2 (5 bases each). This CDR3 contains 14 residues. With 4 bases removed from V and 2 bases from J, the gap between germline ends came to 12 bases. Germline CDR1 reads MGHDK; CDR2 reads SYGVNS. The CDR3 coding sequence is TGTGCCAGCAGTGGGGGGACGATTACCTACGAGCAGTACTTC. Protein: CASSGGTITYEQYF.

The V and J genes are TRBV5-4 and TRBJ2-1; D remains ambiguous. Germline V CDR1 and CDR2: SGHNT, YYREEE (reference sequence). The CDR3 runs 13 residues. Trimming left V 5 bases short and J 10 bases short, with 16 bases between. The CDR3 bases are TGTGCCAGCAGTTCGGCCGAGGAAGCAGAGCAGTTCTTC. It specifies CASSSAEEAEQFF.